Reported below is one T cell receptor (beta chain). Its matching antigen is unknown. The sample is drawn from a study of cytomegalovirus exposure and HLA in healthy donors. PCR was performed using 60 Vbeta and 13 Jbeta primers. Sequencing used immunoSEQ multiplex PCR; TCRdb keeps in-frame clones, though not all of them. The sample includes tens of thousands of clones, roughly 88% of them seen just once. Whole-study results and caveats: TCR beta chain V- and J-gene trimming was linked, in a later analysis, to a missense variant in DCLRE1C. Sequencing had likely introduced a cluster of highly shared sequence variants as an artifact.

The germline V gene has CDR1 SGHRS and CDR2 YFSETQ. The ends lost 6 bases at V and 3 bases at J; junction bases unmatched: 6. The CDR3 runs 13 residues. The sequencing sample was made of PBMCs. V is TRBV5-1 and J is TRBJ2-7; the match to TRBD1 covers 7 bases. This TCR came from a woman under 30 in good health and CMV-seronegative. CDR3 in DNA: TGCGCCAGCACGGCCGGGACAGACTACGAGCAGTACTTC. Its protein product is CASTAGTDYEQYF. Filled out from reference TRBV5-1 and TRBJ2-7, the complete variable domain reads KAGVTQTPRYLIKTRGQQVTLSCSPISGHRSVSWYQQTPGQGLQFLFEYFSETQRNKGNFPGRFSGRQFSNSRSEMNVSTLELGDSALYLCASTAGTDYEQYFGPGTRLTVT.